A single sample gave rise to the 11 T cell receptor beta chains below, sequenced in a study of human T cells and chemical hapten exposure. TCRdb itself ran the RACE reads through MiXCR, one entry per CDR3 protein. This table holds fewer than 140,000 distinct CDR3 sequences, 9.5% to 15% found once. The time point denotes: pre-sensitization, week 0. Documented treatment: therapeutic diphenylcyclopropenone sensitization with weekly scalp DPC. This specimen was whole blood, taken in connection with sensitization to the hapten diphenylcyclopropenone (DPC). These TCRs come from a woman aged 45-65 years with alopecia areata. Some clones in this sample may be carry-over from other donors' samples.

This rearrangement joins TRBV7-9 to TRBJ1-5; D unresolved. The CDR3 spans 16 residues. Germline-derived CDR1 and CDR2 are SEHNR and FQNEAQ (reference sequence). V dropped 4 bases and J dropped 0 bases, with 13 bases sitting between them. The CDR3 loop reads CASSSSGSYSNQPQHF. DNA of the CDR3: TGTGCCAGCAGCTCCTCGGGGTCTTATAGCAATCAGCCCCAGCATTTT.

This clonotype was seen only a few times. This chain uses TRBV10-3 with TRBJ1-1, with 7 positions matching TRBD1. The V and J ends lost 6 bases and 3 bases, in that order; junction bases with no gene match: 4. Germline assignment: CDR1 ENHRY and CDR2 SYGVKD. The CDR3 has 13 residues. CDR3: CAISRTGDTEAFF. The CDR3 bases are TGTGCCATCAGCAGAACAGGGGACACTGAAGCTTTCTTT.

The chain recombines TRBV6-1 with TRBJ2-7; 11 bases map to TRBD1. The V gene's germline CDR1 is MNHNS and CDR2 SASEGT. This CDR3 has 15 amino acids. With 3 bases clipped from V and 2 bases from J, the junction kept 3 bases outside the gene matches. The CDR3 nucleotides read TGTGCCAGCAGTGAGGGGGGACAGGGGGCCTACGAGCAGTACTTC. The encoded protein is CASSEGGQGAYEQYF.

This clonotype was seen many times. The junction and the germline gene differ at one end; a read error may be behind it. The J gene is TRBJ2-2, the V gene TRBV7-9; no clear D gene. Germline CDR1 reads SEHNR; CDR2 reads FQNEAQ (reference sequence). This CDR3 has 8 amino acids. CDR3 nucleotides: TGTGCCAGCAGCTCCAAGAGTTGG. Translation gives CASSSKSW.

This clonotype was detected many times. This sequence joins TRBV7-2 and TRBJ1-2; a possible D gene is TRBD1 (5 bases). With 4 bases removed from V and 6 bases from J, the gap between germline ends came to 9 bases. This CDR3 region has 12 residues. Germline CDR1 SGHTA, CDR2 FQGNSA. The CDR3 sequence is CASSSMGDGYTF. DNA for the CDR3: TGTGCCAGCAGCTCCATGGGGGATGGCTACACCTTC.

This clonotype has only a few counts. The V gene is TRBV6-2 or TRBV6-3, the J gene TRBJ2-1; tentative D call: TRBD1 (6 bases). V was pared by 8 bases and J by 10 bases, with 15 bases between. CDR3 length: 12 residues. The germline gives CDR1 MNHEY, CDR2 SVGEGT. The CDR3 protein is CASGTLGGEQFF. CDR3 coding DNA: TGTGCCAGCGGGACACTTGGAGGAGAGCAGTTCTTC.

J is TRBJ2-2 and V is TRBV4-3, with unresolved D. The V end lost 0 bases, the J end lost 5 bases, and 10 bases lay between the germline ends. The CDR3 runs to 15 residues. From germline, CDR1 is LGHNA and CDR2 YSLEER. The CDR3 sequence: CASSQDLMGTGELFF. CDR3 in DNA: TGCGCCAGCAGCCAAGATTTGATGGGAACCGGGGAGCTGTTTTTT.

This clonotype showed up just a few times. The V and J genes are TRBV5-1 and TRBJ2-5; TRBD2 aligns across 8 bases. With 0 bases clipped from V and 5 bases from J, the junction kept 9 bases outside the gene matches. Germline assignment: CDR1 SGHRS and CDR2 YFSETQ. CDR3 length equals 16 residues. The CDR3 sequence: CASSLEGLALYETQYF. CDR3 DNA sequence: TGCGCCAGCAGCTTGGAAGGACTAGCTTTGTATGAGACCCAGTACTTC.

The chain is built from TRBV7-9 and TRBJ1-4; D remains unclear. Germline CDR1 reads SEHNR; CDR2 reads FQNEAQ (reference sequence). This CDR3 contains 15 residues. V gave up 5 bases and J gave up 8 bases, with 18 bases separating them. Here the CDR3 reads CASSDTPFGGEKLFF. The CDR3 DNA sequence: TGTGCCAGCAGCGACACCCCCTTTGGAGGCGAAAAACTGTTTTTT.

The genes are TRBV6-6 and TRBJ1-2; D ambiguous. Germline V gene lookup returns CDR1 MNHNY and CDR2 SVGAGI (reference sequence). Trimming took 4 bases from V and 4 from J, leaving 13 bases between them. This CDR3 region has 14 residues. CDR3: CASSSAGSFYGYTF. The DNA for the CDR3 is TGTGCCAGCAGTTCCGCCGGGTCCTTCTATGGCTACACCTTC.

This clonotype was counted a few times. The V gene is TRBV4-1, the J gene TRBJ1-1; D gene uncertain. Germline CDR1 reads MGHRA; CDR2 reads YSYEKL. The length of the CDR3 is 14 residues. V lost 0 bases, J lost 3 bases, and 8 bases lay in between. CDR3 in amino acids: CASSQDAGYTEAFF. CDR3 bases: TGCGCCAGCAGCCAAGATGCGGGCTACACTGAAGCTTTCTTT.